This T cell receptor beta chain was profiled in a study of T cells in Graves' hyperthyroidism and ophthalmopathy (dated by TCRdb to between 2019 and 2020). Notes on the research overall: Peripheral blood samples were taken at the time of initial diagnosis, prior to any treatment. To identify distinguishing TCR V-J signatures, a discovery cohort of 100 patients was used, comprising 40 to 45 with Graves' ophthalmopathy and 57 with stable Graves' hyperthyroidism. Prospective prediction of ophthalmopathy was tested in an independent validation cohort of fewer than 20 hyperthyroidism patients and some 17 patients who later progressed to ophthalmopathy. The 75 to 100 discovery patients were randomly split 7:3 into training and test sets. The study also compared thyroid tissue and blood T-cell repertoires from several Graves' hyperthyroidism patients. After sampling, hyperthyroidism patients received methimazole starting at 30 mg daily, and ophthalmopathy patients received high-dose intravenous methylprednisolone. TCR Vbeta CDR3 sequencing of some 140 peripheral blood samples (under 45 ophthalmopathy, 75 or so hyperthyroidism and some 17 progressor patients) is reported in the paper. What the work shows at the level of the full study, not this receptor alone: In validation, progression to ophthalmopathy was predicted by the model with nearly 71% sensitivity and nearly 75% specificity, a median of 6.5 months before onset. A 13 V-J signature model separated ophthalmopathy from stable hyperthyroidism, with over 85% sensitivity and 81.08% specificity in cross-validation and 80%/75% in testing. Sample size was not statistically predetermined, and investigators were not blinded to group allocation. Most expanded thyroid clonotypes (frequency above 0.001) were also found in blood, which suggests that blood repertoires may mirror thyroid immune responses.

TCR beta CDR3 regions were amplified from RNA transcripts. For the first round of RT-PCR on the TCR CDR3, the HTBI primer set was used together with the Qiagen OneStep RT-PCR kit. Libraries were constructed in a second round of multiplex PCR, after which size selection and purification were carried out. The libraries were sequenced on an Illumina HiSeq2000 using paired-end 100 bp reads. The paper's processing steps were these. Raw data were processed with SOAPnuke, discarding reads with adapters, uncalled bases, mean Phred below 15, or no exact constant-primer or identifier match. COPE v1.2.5 was used to merge the high-quality paired reads, and each unique nucleotide sequence was defined as a clonotype. Clonotypes were aligned to IMGT TRBV, TRBD and TRBJ reference segments using MiTCR v1.1. The analysis was restricted to V-J combinations with a frequency above 0.0001, which together covered about 99% of the repertoires. A TCS score was defined as the ratio of F50 (clonal expansion) to E x V (chaos), with BLOSUM62-based TCRdist applied between CDR3 peptides within each V-J. Welch's t-statistics and random forest reduced some 510 V-J features to under 15, which were used in a naive Bayes classifier (R e1071). The public sequencing data were trimmed at Q25 with fastp and processed into clonotypes with MiXCR by TCRdb, which kept only in-frame beta chains. Each entry is one CDR3 protein sequence, shown with its most common DNA and genes. The V and J calls come from TCRdb's annotation, not from the publication. This sample holds a few hundred thousand distinct CDR3 sequences; around 13% were observed only once. The ten top clones hold more than 4.5% of the sample.

In the germline V gene, CDR1 corresponds to SQVTM and CDR2 to ANQGSEA. V is cut by 3 bases and J by 1 base, and the space between the germline ends is 13 bases. Counted from cysteine to phenylalanine, this CDR3 has 16 amino acids. Only CDR3 DNA remains: 48 bases, in frame from the first base. On this clonotype itself: Its binding antigen is unknown. Base quality data are lacking; no much larger clone is found one base away.

Hyperthyroidism patients were newly diagnosed, had a disease duration of under 2 months, and were aged 18 to 65 years. Patients with uncontrolled infections, other autoimmune diseases, pregnancy or lactation were excluded. Clinical symptoms, serum thyroxine and TRAb, thyroid ultrasound, and orbital computed tomography formed the basis for the diagnoses. For progressor patients, blood was drawn at the first diagnosis of hyperthyroidism, before any ophthalmopathy symptoms had appeared. PBMCs were isolated from 10 ml of fresh peripheral blood by Ficoll-Paque density gradient centrifugation. Progressor patients were defined as those initially diagnosed with Graves' hyperthyroidism in whom ophthalmopathy developed during follow-up. Total RNA was extracted using Trizol reagent, and RNA quality was assessed on an Agilent 2100 Bioanalyzer.

The rearranged segments are TRBV29-1 and TRBJ2-6, with the D gene call left open. The specimen sequenced was blood. This TCR was sampled from a woman between 25 and 40 years old with Graves' hyperthyroidism that later progressed to Graves' ophthalmopathy. The CDR3 reads CSVEVYGPSGANVLTF. The nucleotide sequence reads TGCAGCGTTGAGGTATACGGGCCTTCTGGGGCCAACGTCCTGACTTTC.